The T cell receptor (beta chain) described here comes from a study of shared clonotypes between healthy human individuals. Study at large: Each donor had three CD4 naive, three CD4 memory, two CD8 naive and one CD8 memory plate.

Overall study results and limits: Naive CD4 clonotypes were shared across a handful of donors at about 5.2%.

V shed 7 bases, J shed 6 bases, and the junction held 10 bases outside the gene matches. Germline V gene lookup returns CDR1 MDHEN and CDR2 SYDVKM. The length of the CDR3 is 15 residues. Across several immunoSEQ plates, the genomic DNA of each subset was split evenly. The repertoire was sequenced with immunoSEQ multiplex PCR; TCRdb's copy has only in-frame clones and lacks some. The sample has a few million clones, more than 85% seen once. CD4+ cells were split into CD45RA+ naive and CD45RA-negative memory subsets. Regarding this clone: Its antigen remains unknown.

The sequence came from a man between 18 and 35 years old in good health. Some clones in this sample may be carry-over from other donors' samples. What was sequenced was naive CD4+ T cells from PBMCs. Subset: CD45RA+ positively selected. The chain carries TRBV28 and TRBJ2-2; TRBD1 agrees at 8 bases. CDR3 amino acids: CASKGQDGRAGELFF. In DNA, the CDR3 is TGTGCCAGCAAGGGACAGGATGGCAGGGCCGGGGAGCTGTTTTTT.